The 30 T cell receptor beta chains reported below all come from one sample, sequenced in a study of CD8 T cells in ankylosing spondylitis (dated by TCRdb to 2016 to 2017). Library preparation was by 5' RACE. The sequencer was an Illumina HiSeq 2500. TCRdb reprocessing: public reads trimmed at Q25 with fastp, clones called with MiXCR, in-frame beta chains kept. Here each entry gathers all rows of one CDR3 protein and keeps the most common genes and DNA. This sample has approximately 240,000 distinct CDR3 sequences in its table, and roughly a quarter of those were observed once. Over 0.55% of the sample lies in the top ten. Sequencing was performed on blood, either unsorted or a sorted T cell fraction (not recorded which). These receptors all stem from a male donor with ankylosing spondylitis or in good health (not recorded which).

This clonotype has at least ten counts. This chain uses TRBV7-2 with TRBJ1-1; the D gene is possibly TRBD1 (5 bases). The CDR3 has 13 residues. Trimming took off 5 bases at V and 8 bases at J, with 15 bases between the two ends. CDR1 is SGHTA, CDR2 FQGNSA, per germline. The CDR3 here is CASSIVQGTEAFF. CDR3 sequence (DNA): TGTGCCAGCAGCATAGTTCAGGGAACAGAAGCTTTCTTT.

This clonotype was seen ten or more times. V is TRBV6-2 or TRBV6-3 and J is TRBJ2-1, with TRBD1 matching over 9 bases. Trimming cost V 6 bases and J 9 bases; bases outside gene matches: 9. Germline V gene sequence: CDR1 MNHEY, CDR2 SVGEGT. The CDR3 has 14 amino acids. The CDR3 loop is CASSRGTGRIEQFF. The CDR3 bases are TGTGCCAGCAGCAGGGGGACAGGGCGAATTGAGCAGTTCTTC.

This CDR3 reads CSARVSDSEAFF. The CDR3 region has the DNA TGCAGTGCTAGAGTTTCAGACTCCGAGGCTTTCTTT. This chain uses TRBV20-1 with TRBJ1-1; D ambiguous. V lost 1 base and J 11 bases, leaving 14 bases between the germline ends. The CDR3 is made up of 12 amino acids. CDR1 and CDR2 from the germline V gene are DFQATT and SNEGSKA (reference sequence).

By share of the sample, this clonotype is medium-sized. The chain links TRBV12-3 or TRBV12-4 to TRBJ1-4, with no clear D. The V end was cut by 2 bases, the J end by 0 bases, with 1 base between. The CDR3 is 13 residues long. Here the CDR3 DNA reads TGTGCCAGCAGTTTATCAACTAATGAAAAACTGTTTTTT. Translated: CASSLSTNEKLFF.

In its sample, this clonotype was seen many times. CDR3 sequence (DNA): TGCAGTGCTACCCTGGGAGGGGGCGGCACTGAAGCTTTCTTT. It encodes CSATLGGGGTEAFF. V is TRBV20-1 and J is TRBJ1-1; 7 bases match TRBD1. V lost 4 bases and J lost 4; bases outside the gene matches: 9. The CDR3 sequence is 14 residues long. The germline CDR1 and CDR2 sequences are DFQATT and SNEGSKA (reference sequence).

The gene calls are TRBV20-1 and TRBJ2-7, with D perhaps TRBD1 or TRBD2 (5 bases each). Per the germline V gene, CDR1 is DFQATT and CDR2 is SNEGSKA (reference sequence). V was pared by 3 bases and J by 11 bases, with 20 bases between. The CDR3 is 13 residues long. The CDR3 here is CSASPPGPPIEYF. The CDR3 bases are TGCAGTGCTAGTCCCCCGGGACCGCCAATCGAGTACTTC.

The chain combines TRBV4-1 with TRBJ2-7; 7 nucleotides agree with TRBD1. The V gene end was trimmed by 6 bases and the J gene end by 3 bases; junction bases not matched to a gene: 11. The CDR3 length is 15 residues. Germline V gene data show CDR1 as MGHRA and CDR2 as YSYEKL. For the CDR3, the DNA is TGCGCCAGCAGTCCCGCTCCGGGACAGCACTACGAGCAGTACTTC. Translating it yields CASSPAPGQHYEQYF.

This clonotype was observed at least ten times. The chain links TRBV5-1 to TRBJ1-6; the D is unclear. With 0 bases removed from V and 0 bases from J, the gap between germline ends came to 7 bases. This CDR3 contains 16 residues. Germline V lookup: CDR1 SGHRS, CDR2 YFSETQ. This chain's CDR3 is CASSLGGSSYNSPLHF. The DNA of the CDR3 is TGCGCCAGCAGCTTGGGCGGGAGCTCCTATAATTCACCCCTCCACTTT.

This chain joins TRBV7-3 and TRBJ2-4, with D maybe TRBD1 (5 bases). Germline V CDR1 and CDR2: SGHTA, FQGTGA. This CDR3 spans 15 amino acids. Trimming took 5 bases from V and 2 from J, leaving 13 bases between them. CDR3 region: CASSPAGKTKNIQYF. CDR3 bases: TGTGCCAGCAGCCCTGCAGGGAAGACCAAAAACATTCAGTACTTC.

The V call is TRBV12-3 or TRBV12-4, the J call TRBJ2-7; tentatively, D is TRBD1 or TRBD2 (5 bases each). V lost 5 bases and J lost 3, with 14 bases in between. The CDR3 spans 14 residues. CDR3 nucleotide sequence: TGTGCCAGCAGTCCGACTTGGGACGACTACGAGCAGTACTTC. Translating it yields CASSPTWDDYEQYF.

This clonotype was counted between two and nine times. This CDR3 is CSVGSGQKETQYF. The CDR3 nucleotides read TGCAGCGTTGGGTCCGGCCAGAAGGAGACCCAGTACTTC. The chain recombines TRBV29-1 with TRBJ2-5; D remains ambiguous. Looked up from germline, CDR1 is SQVTM and CDR2 is ANQGSEA. Trimming took 4 bases from V and 5 from J, leaving 14 bases between them. This CDR3 is 13 amino acids long.

The sample holds many counts of this clonotype. V is TRBV20-1 and J is TRBJ2-7, with unresolved D. From germline, CDR1 is DFQATT and CDR2 SNEGSKA (reference sequence). V was trimmed by 6 bases and J by 0 bases, leaving 6 bases between them. The CDR3 has 11 residues. CDR3: CSAGLSYEQYF. CDR3 nucleotide sequence: TGCAGTGCCGGCCTCTCCTACGAGCAGTACTTC.

This clonotype was seen only a few times. The rearrangement joins TRBV7-2 to TRBJ1-1, with a possible D match to TRBD1 (5 bases). In germline, CDR1 is SGHTA, CDR2 FQGNSA. V dropped 5 bases and J dropped 6 bases, with 13 bases sitting between them. The CDR3 has 13 amino acids. This CDR3 reads CASSDYMGAEAFF. The CDR3 DNA sequence: TGTGCCAGCAGCGACTACATGGGGGCTGAAGCTTTCTTT.

A few counts support this clonotype. The V and J genes are TRBV29-1 and TRBJ2-3, with 12 bases fitting TRBD2. The V segment lost 6 bases and the J segment 6 bases; nucleotides outside the gene matches: 10. This CDR3 has 15 amino acids. In germline, CDR1 is SQVTM, CDR2 ANQGSEA. The CDR3 reads CSVARTGLAGDTQYF. The CDR3 DNA follows: TGCAGCGTAGCCAGAACAGGACTAGCGGGGGATACGCAGTATTTT.

This clonotype was counted only a few times. DNA of the CDR3: TGTGCCAGCAGCTTGGGTGTTTTGGGAGATACGCAGTATTTT. The encoded protein is CASSLGVLGDTQYF. The genes are TRBV5-5 and TRBJ2-3; D is undetermined. Germline CDR1 reads SGHKS; CDR2 reads YYEKEE (reference sequence). The CDR3 sequence is 14 residues long. The V gene lost 0 bases and the J gene lost 5 bases, with 10 bases spanning the gap.

The chain joins TRBV20-1 to TRBJ2-5; D assignment may be TRBD1 or TRBD2 (6 bases each). Trimming cost V 0 bases and J 0 bases, with 14 bases left between them. The CDR3 is 16 amino acids. The germline V gene has CDR1 DFQATT and CDR2 SNEGSKA (reference sequence). The CDR3 DNA reads as TGCAGTGCTAGAGATGAGGGGGGCCGGTACCAAGAGACCCAGTACTTC. Translating gives CSARDEGGRYQETQYF.

This clonotype was found many times. This chain uses TRBV20-1 with TRBJ2-3, with 8 bases that match TRBD2. The CDR3 sequence is 16 residues long. J gave up 0 bases and V 0 bases, and 5 bases lay outside the gene matches. Per the germline V gene, CDR1 is DFQATT and CDR2 is SNEGSKA (reference sequence). The CDR3 coding sequence is TGCAGTGCTAGAGATCCTCGGGGGGGCAGCACAGATACGCAGTATTTT. It translates to CSARDPRGGSTDTQYF.

Only a few counts were recorded for this clonotype. The genes are TRBV20-1 and TRBJ2-3, with D tentatively TRBD1 or TRBD2 (5 bases each). The CDR3 loop spans 12 amino acids. Trimming left V 5 bases short and J 5 bases short, with 11 bases between. The germline V gene encodes CDR1 DFQATT and CDR2 SNEGSKA (reference sequence). The CDR3 loop reads CSAEGPQDTQYF. The CDR3 DNA sequence: TGCAGTGCTGAGGGGCCGCAAGATACGCAGTATTTT.

This clonotype was picked up many times. The chain joins TRBV7-9 to TRBJ1-2; possibly TRBD1 for D (6 bases). The germline V gene has CDR1 SEHNR and CDR2 FQNEAQ (reference sequence). Trimming stripped 1 base from V and 4 bases from J, with 10 bases between. This CDR3 is built from 14 residues. The CDR3 nucleotides are TGTGCCAGCAGCTTAGGCAGGGGCGGCTATGGCTACACCTTC. The encoded protein is CASSLGRGGYGYTF.

At least ten counts were recorded for this clonotype. The V call is TRBV5-6, the J call TRBJ2-7, with 9 bases identical to TRBD1. With 6 bases clipped from V and 1 base from J, the junction kept 8 bases outside the gene matches. CDR1 is SGHDT, CDR2 YYEEEE, per germline. The CDR3 sequence is 15 residues long. The CDR3 here is CASIRGQGGSYEQYF. DNA of the CDR3: TGTGCCAGCATACGGGGACAGGGAGGATCCTACGAGCAGTACTTC.

This clonotype was recorded a few times. The gene calls are TRBV20-1 and TRBJ2-5; a weak D match, TRBD2 (6 bases). The CDR3 loop spans 13 amino acids. V was cut by 7 bases and J by 7 bases, with 19 bases left in between. CDR1 and CDR2 (germline): DFQATT, SNEGSKA (reference sequence). For the CDR3, the DNA is TGCAGTGGTAGGGACTCAAAGAGGGGGACCCAGTACTTC. Translating it yields CSGRDSKRGTQYF.

The chain combines TRBV12-3 or TRBV12-4 with TRBJ2-6; D not resolved. The CDR3 contains 12 residues. Trimming pared 8 bases from V and 3 bases from J, leaving 5 bases between. Written as DNA, the CDR3 is TGTGCCAGCGTCCTTGGGGCCAACGTCCTGACTTTC. This translates into CASVLGANVLTF.

This clonotype was detected many times. The rearrangement uses TRBV29-1 and TRBJ2-3; no clear D. The germline V gene has CDR1 SQVTM and CDR2 ANQGSEA. Trimming removed 7 bases from V and 4 bases from J, with 12 bases in between. The CDR3 sequence is 12 residues long. The CDR3 loop reads CSALSISDTQYF. The CDR3 DNA is TGCAGCGCCCTGTCGATCTCAGATACGCAGTATTTT.

This clonotype has a count of ten or more. The genes are TRBV20-1 and TRBJ1-1; tentative D call: TRBD1 (5 bases). The ends were cut back, 2 bases at V and 6 bases at J, with 7 bases in the middle. There are 11 residues in the CDR3. Germline values: CDR1 DFQATT, CDR2 SNEGSKA (reference sequence). This CDR3 is CSARPGAEAFF. The CDR3 coding sequence is TGCAGTGCTAGACCGGGGGCTGAAGCTTTCTTT.

At least ten counts were recorded for this clonotype. This sequence joins TRBV4-1 and TRBJ2-2, with TRBD2 matching 8 bases. Germline-derived CDR1 and CDR2 are MGHRA and YSYEKL. V gave up 4 bases and J gave up 1 base; unmatched junction bases: 8. This CDR3 has 17 amino acids. CDR3: CASSRGVAGRNTGELFF. The CDR3 region has the DNA TGCGCCAGCAGCCGAGGGGTAGCGGGGAGGAACACCGGGGAGCTGTTTTTT.

The rearrangement links TRBV29-1 to TRBJ2-2; TRBD1 aligns across 10 bases. This CDR3 has 14 residues. Trimming removed 7 bases from V and 4 bases from J; junction bases left unmatched: 6. The germline gives CDR1 SQVTM, CDR2 ANQGSEA. The CDR3 spells CSGRDRGLTGELFF. The CDR3 nucleotides are TGCAGCGGGAGGGACAGGGGACTCACCGGGGAGCTGTTTTTT.

This clonotype was detected ten times or more. Written as DNA, the CDR3 is TGTGCCAGCAGCGTAGAAGGGACCGGGGAGCTGTTTTTT. Encoded protein: CASSVEGTGELFF. This sequence joins TRBV9 and TRBJ2-2; no firm D call. The CDR3 runs to 13 residues. Germline CDR1 and CDR2: SGDLS and YYNGEE. Trimming left V 0 bases short and J 5 bases short, with 5 bases between.

This clonotype was picked up a small number of times. This chain connects TRBV20-1 to TRBJ2-6; D gene unclear. V lost 6 bases to trimming and J lost 8 bases, with 14 bases between them. Germline V gene data show CDR1 as DFQATT and CDR2 as SNEGSKA (reference sequence). The CDR3 runs to 13 residues. The CDR3 sequence is CSATPDRTNVLTF. CDR3 DNA: TGCAGTGCCACACCCGATAGGACCAACGTCCTGACTTTC.

This clonotype was seen ten or more times. V is TRBV4-1 and J is TRBJ2-2, with 9 bases matching TRBD1. The germline gives CDR1 MGHRA, CDR2 YSYEKL. J lost 6 bases, V lost 3 bases, and 8 bases had no gene match. The CDR3 is made up of 16 amino acids. This CDR3 is CASSHPLDRGAGELFF. The CDR3 DNA reads as TGCGCCAGCAGCCACCCATTGGACAGGGGCGCCGGGGAGCTGTTTTTT.

This clonotype was seen ten or more times. This chain connects TRBV12-3 or TRBV12-4 to TRBJ2-5; 7 bases are a match to TRBD1. The CDR3 has 15 amino acids. Unmatched junction bases numbered 8, after V lost 3 bases and J lost 4 bases. The CDR3 coding sequence is TGTGCCAGCAGTTTTCGAAGGGGGCGATCAGAGACCCAGTACTTC. This translates into CASSFRRGRSETQYF.